This T cell receptor beta chain appears in the sequencing data of a study of OX40 agonist ivuxolimab in advanced cancers. Study-level information: Recorded diagnoses for dose-escalation patients were hepatocellular carcinoma, melanoma, renal cell or head and neck cancer. Overall study findings and caveats: Dose levels from 0.1 to 3.0 mg/kg saw CD4+ and CD8+ blood T cells expand clonally by week 6. Average numbers of expanded clones were greater in CD8+ T cells than in CD4+.

Worth noting for this clone: Its antigen is currently unknown.

The repertoire was sequenced with immunoSEQ multiplex PCR; TCRdb's copy has only in-frame clones and lacks some. The sample has approximately 72,000 clones; roughly 88% are singletons. CDR1 is MNHNS and CDR2 is SASEGT in the germline V gene. The length of the CDR3 is 13 residues. The sequencing used CD4+ or CD8+ T cells sorted from blood, collected in a trial of the OX40 agonist ivuxolimab. The rearrangement links TRBV6-1 to TRBJ2-5; D is undetermined. The DNA end is more similar to TRBJ2-7, so the J call may be wrong. This receptor was taken from an adult with an advanced solid tumor such as melanoma, head and neck, liver or kidney cancer. CDR3 sequence reads: CAIRPWGSSEQYF. CDR3 nucleotides: TGTGCCATCCGACCCTGGGGTTCGAGCGAGCAGTACTTC.